This is a list of T cell receptor beta chains from one sample in a study of tumor and adjacent non-tumor tissue in lung cancer. TCRdb redid the calling of the multiplex PCR reads with MiXCR, one entry per CDR3 protein. The repertoire holds approximately 90,000 distinct CDR3 sequences, with approximately 70% as singletons. Material for sequencing was lung tumor tissue. These receptors came from a man aged 55 to 70 with non-small cell lung cancer. Both conserved end residues are part of each CDR3. A D gene is named only where the DNA matches it firmly. For some rows the clone size is stated as once, few or many, or as a class when expanded; others skip it.

abundance	d_gene	v_gene	j_gene	len	CDR3aa	CDR3nt
NA	NA	TRBV6-5	TRBJ1-1	15	CASNSRARLNTEAFF	TGTGCCAGCAACTCCAGGGCCCGGCTTAACACTGAAGCTTTCTTT
NA	TRBD1	TRBV20-1	TRBJ1-1	12	CSTRDRNTEAFF	TGCAGTACCAGGGACAGGAACACTGAAGCTTTCTTT
NA	TRBD2	TRBV6-6	TRBJ2-7	16	CANCYGAGIGAYEQYF	TGTGCCAACTGTTACGGAGCGGGGATTGGGGCCTACGAGCAGTACTTC
medium-sized	NA	TRBV12-3/TRBV12-4	TRBJ2-5	14	CASSFFRIEETQYF	TGTGCCAGCAGTTTCTTCAGGATAGAAGAGACCCAGTACTTC
NA	NA	TRBV10-3	TRBJ1-5	13	CVIREGNNQLQHF	TGTGTCATCAGGGAGGGAAACAATCAGCTCCAGCATTTT
few	NA	TRBV11-3	TRBJ2-4	15	CANSLDSSRRNIQYF	TGTGCCAACAGCCTTGACAGTTCTAGACGGAACATTCAGTATTTC
NA	NA	TRBV13	TRBJ1-1	15	CARSPMGGKYTEVFF	TGTGCCAGAAGCCCGATGGGGGGGAAATACACTGAAGTTTTCTTT
few	TRBD1	TRBV6-1	TRBJ2-1	16	CASSEGTGTVYNEQLF	TGTGCCAGCAGTGAGGGCACCGGGACAGTCTACAATGAGCAGCTCTTC
NA	NA	TRBV11-1	TRBJ2-1	17	CVSSLEMIVGYGNEQFF	TGTGTCAGCAGCTTAGAAATGATAGTGGGATACGGCAATGAGCAGTTCTTC
NA	NA	TRBV11-3	TRBJ2-1	20	CASSLDPKWELTGAYNGQFF	TGTGCCAGTAGCTTAGATCCGAAGTGGGAGCTAACGGGGGCCTACAATGGGCAGTTCTTC
NA	NA	TRBV20-1	TRBJ1-5	15	CSARGTEYSNQPQHF	TGCAGTGCTAGAGGGACAGAATATAGCAATCAGCCCCAGCATTTT
many	TRBD1	TRBV6-2/TRBV6-3	TRBJ1-5	15	CASSRRAGGNQPQHF	TGTGCCAGCAGCCGTCGAGCAGGGGGTAATCAGCCCCAGCATTTT
NA	NA	TRBV28	TRBJ1-2	14	CASSTSGSSYGYIF	TGTGCCAGCAGCACCTCAGGGAGCAGCTATGGCTACATCTTC
many	TRBD1	TRBV6-2/TRBV6-3	TRBJ2-2	15	CASSQGQGNTGELFF	TGTGCCAGCAGCCAGGGACAGGGTAACACCGGGGAGCTGTTTTTT
many	TRBD2	TRBV5-4	TRBJ2-7	15	CASSLGGGSSYEQYF	TGTGCCAGCAGCTTGGGCGGGGGGAGCTCCTACGAGCAGTACTTC
NA	NA	TRBV5-1	TRBJ2-5	14	CASSLVQGGETQYF	TGCGCCAGCAGCTTGGTTCAGGGCGGGGAGACCCAGTACTTC
many	NA	TRBV5-6	TRBJ2-7	12	CASSPGAYEQYF	TGTGCCAGCAGCCCTGGGGCCTACGAGCAGTACTTC
NA	TRBD1	TRBV6-6	TRBJ2-2	16	CASSKNRDRNTGELFF	TGTGCTAGCAGTAAAAACCGGGACAGGAACACCGGGGAGCTGTTTTTT